The sequence of this TCR beta chain was determined in a study of cytomegalovirus exposure and HLA in healthy donors. Concerning this clone itself: No antigen is known for it.

60 Vbeta and 13 Jbeta primers were used in PCR. TCRdb's table, derived via immunoSEQ multiplex PCR, lists solely in-frame clones and lacks some. The table includes 150,000 or so clones, 79% detected once. Study-wide results and limits: Trimming of TCR beta V- and J-genes showed a link, identified in a later analysis, to a missense DCLRE1C variant.

The CDR3 covers 16 residues. Germline CDR1 SGDLS, CDR2 YYNGEE. Trimming took 3 bases from V and 6 from J; bases not matched to a gene: 11. The source is a man aged 25-45 years in good health and CMV-seropositive. The specimen was PBMCs. The chain joins TRBV9 to TRBJ2-1, with TRBD2 identical over 8 bases. DNA of the CDR3: TGTGCCAGCAGCGGTTCTCTCGGGGGGGCCTCCAATGAGCAGTTCTTC. It codes for CASSGSLGGASNEQFF.